These 32 T cell receptor beta chains originate from one sample sequenced in a study of blood T cells in healthy people across ages. A second PCR of 7 to 11 cycles used a sample-barcoded 5' primer and a J-beta primer mix. TCRdb called the 5' RACE reads again in MiXCR, with one record for every CDR3 protein. The sample has 800,000 to 950,000 distinct CDR3 sequences; 25% to 30% are singletons. The data also belong to a second study, concerning T cells of mothers and their children.

The sample was blood. The source is a woman aged 40 to 50 in good health.

In its sample, this clonotype was seen many times. V and J are TRBV3-1 and TRBJ1-2; maybe TRBD1 (6 bases). Germline CDR1 reads LGHDT; CDR2 reads YNNKEL (reference sequence). V lost 4 bases and J lost 0, with 9 bases in between. The CDR3 loop spans 14 amino acids. The CDR3 here is CASSRDISNYGYTF. Here the CDR3 DNA reads TGTGCCAGCAGCCGGGACATTTCTAACTATGGCTACACCTTC.

This clonotype has at least ten counts. The CDR3 protein is CASTLTRVPGLLNTEAFF. CDR3 nucleotide sequence: TGTGCCAGCACCCTAACCCGTGTTCCCGGACTCCTGAACACTGAAGCTTTCTTT. V and J are TRBV28 and TRBJ1-1; unclear D gene. Germline loops: CDR1 MDHEN, CDR2 SYDVKM. V lost 7 bases and J lost 0, with 24 bases in between. This CDR3 comprises 18 residues.

This clonotype appeared a few times. The chain uses TRBV7-2 and TRBJ1-2; D might be TRBD1 (5 bases). V was pared by 5 bases and J by 4 bases, with 26 bases between. The CDR3 covers 18 residues. Germline loops: CDR1 SGHTA, CDR2 FQGNSA. CDR3 coding DNA: TGTGCCAGCAGCCGCGGGCGGGACGTCTCCTTAACCCCCTATGGCTACACCTTC. Protein product: CASSRGRDVSLTPYGYTF.

For this clonotype: A much more abundant neighbour one base away suggests this may be a read error. This chain joins TRBV29-1 and TRBJ2-4; D ambiguous. V was trimmed by 4 bases and J by 13 bases, leaving 14 bases between them. CDR1 SQVTM and CDR2 ANQGSEA come from the germline V gene. The CDR3 runs to 11 residues. The CDR3 loop reads CSVVGSNEQYF. The DNA of the CDR3 is TGCAGCGTTGTTGGATCCAATGAGCAGTACTTC.

This clonotype has only a few counts. V gene TRBV20-1 combines with J gene TRBJ1-5; the D gene is possibly TRBD1 (6 bases). This CDR3 comprises 14 residues. The V gene lost 2 bases and the J gene lost 4 bases, with 12 bases spanning the gap. Germline values: CDR1 DFQATT, CDR2 SNEGSKA (reference sequence). CDR3: CSARKGERNQPQHF. CDR3 coding DNA: TGCAGTGCTAGAAAGGGGGAGAGGAATCAGCCCCAGCATTTT.

About this clonotype itself: An end of the junction does not agree with germline; a read error may underlie this. This chain links TRBV20-1 with TRBJ1-2; 9 nucleotides align to TRBD1. CDR1 is DFQATT and CDR2 is SNEGSKA in the germline V gene (reference sequence). This CDR3 comprises 15 residues. The CDR3 sequence is CSAAPATGGNYGHTF. The CDR3 coding sequence is TGCAGTGCTGCCCCCGCGACAGGGGGGAACTATGGCCACACCTTC.

This clonotype occurred a few times. The CDR3 DNA follows: TGTGCCAGCAGTTTCTCGGGACAGCGAGGAGGCTACACCTTC. This sequence encodes CASSFSGQRGGYTF. This chain joins TRBV28 and TRBJ1-2; 7 bases are a match to TRBD1. From germline, CDR1 is MDHEN and CDR2 SYDVKM. Trimming removed 3 bases from V and 8 bases from J; junction bases left unmatched: 9. The CDR3 consists of 14 residues.

This rearrangement joins TRBV12-3 or TRBV12-4 to TRBJ1-1; D gene ambiguous. The V end lost 6 bases, the J end lost 8 bases, and 10 bases lay between the germline ends. The CDR3 sequence is 11 residues long. CDR3 in DNA: TGTGCCAGCAGGCGCGCACGGGAAGCTTTCTTT. This translates into CASRRAREAFF.

This clonotype was seen ten or more times. The chain employs TRBV27 and TRBJ1-2, with D uncertain. The CDR3 spans 13 residues. Germline loops: CDR1 MNHEY, CDR2 SMNVEV (reference sequence). Trimming left V 2 bases short and J 3 bases short, with 7 bases between. The CDR3 is CASSLGVDYGYTF. The CDR3, as DNA: TGTGCCAGCAGTTTAGGGGTGGACTATGGCTACACCTTC.

This clonotype was detected ten times or more. The gene calls are TRBV15 and TRBJ2-7; the D is unclear. V was shortened by 0 bases and J by 2 bases, with 17 bases between the two germline ends. CDR1 is LNHNV and CDR2 is YYDKDF in the germline V gene (reference sequence). The CDR3 is 17 amino acids. CDR3 coding DNA: TGTGCCACCAGCAGAGATCTAGGAGTCAGGACCGCCTACGAGCAGTACTTC. Amino acid sequence: CATSRDLGVRTAYEQYF.

The V gene is TRBV7-9, the J gene TRBJ1-1; 9 nucleotides match TRBD1. Per the germline V gene, CDR1 is SEHNR and CDR2 is FQNEAQ (reference sequence). This CDR3 has 18 amino acids. Unmatched junction bases numbered 11, after V lost 3 bases and J lost 0 bases. The CDR3 protein is CASSLRGGTGTLNTEAFF. The CDR3 bases are TGTGCCAGCAGCTTGAGAGGGGGGACAGGGACCTTGAACACTGAAGCTTTCTTT.

There are many counts of this clonotype. The chain recombines TRBV7-2 with TRBJ2-7; D unresolved. Germline V gene sequence: CDR1 SGHTA, CDR2 FQGNSA. The CDR3 loop spans 11 amino acids. Trimming cost V 6 bases and J 7 bases, with 10 bases left between them. For the CDR3, the DNA is TGTGCCAGCAGTTACGGACCTGAGCAGTACTTC. Encoded protein: CASSYGPEQYF.

The chain links TRBV2 to TRBJ2-3, with 13 bases matching TRBD2. Trimming cost V 5 bases and J 2 bases; bases outside gene matches: 4. This CDR3 is built from 16 residues. In germline, CDR1 is SNHLY, CDR2 FYNNEI. The CDR3 bases are TGTGCCAGCAGTCGAGGACTAGCGGGGGACACAGATACGCAGTATTTT. This sequence encodes CASSRGLAGDTDTQYF. Full variable domain (remainder filled in from reference TRBV2 and TRBJ2-3): EPEVTQTPSHQVTQMGQEVILRCVPISNHLYFYWYRQILGQKVEFLVSFYNNEISEKSEIFDDQFSVERPDGSNFTLKIRSTKLEDSAMYFCASSRGLAGDTDTQYFGPGTRLTVL.

This clonotype occurred a few times. The V and J genes are TRBV20-1 and TRBJ2-7; no firm D call. V was shortened by 4 bases and J by 0 bases, with 19 bases between the two germline ends. The CDR3 is made up of 16 amino acids. Germline CDR1 and CDR2: DFQATT and SNEGSKA (reference sequence). The CDR3: CSATSQTRRSSYEQYF. In nucleotides, the CDR3 is TGCAGTGCTACCAGTCAGACGCGGCGGAGCTCCTACGAGCAGTACTTC.

The sample holds many counts of this clonotype. The chain is built from TRBV19 and TRBJ1-2, with TRBD1 matching 8 bases. Trimming removed 6 bases from V and 3 bases from J; junction bases left unmatched: 9. The CDR3 is made up of 15 amino acids. Germline-derived CDR1 and CDR2 are LNHDA and SQIVND (reference sequence). The CDR3 loop is CASSDPSQGDYGYTF. The CDR3 DNA reads TGTGCCAGTAGCGACCCTTCACAGGGGGACTATGGCTACACCTTC.

The chain carries TRBV7-9 and TRBJ1-4, with a weak D call TRBD1 (6 bases). Trimming cost V 5 bases and J 1 base, with 8 bases left between them. CDR3 length: 14 amino acids. Germline values: CDR1 SEHNR, CDR2 FQNEAQ (reference sequence). CDR3 coding DNA: TGTGCCAGCAGCGTGACAGGAACTAATGAAAAACTGTTTTTT. Its protein is CASSVTGTNEKLFF. The full variable domain, with the rest looked up from reference TRBV7-9 and TRBJ1-4, is DTGVSQNPRHKITKRGQNVTFRCDPISEHNRLYWYRQTLGQGPEFLTYFQNEAQLEKSRLLSDRFSAERPKGSFSTLEIQRTEQGDSAMYLCASSVTGTNEKLFFGSGTQLSVL.

This clonotype was seen a single time. The junction and the germline gene differ at one end; a read error may be behind it. The J gene is TRBJ1-5, the V gene TRBV4-1; no clear D gene. There are 13 residues in the CDR3. Germline CDR1 MGHRA, CDR2 YSYEKL. This CDR3 reads CASSQDWAQSQHF. The CDR3 DNA reads TGCGCCAGCAGCCAAGATTGGGCTCAGTCCCAGCATTTT.

The CDR3 protein is CASSFFLGGQETQYF. The CDR3 bases are TGTGCCAGCAGCTTTTTTTTAGGGGGTCAAGAGACCCAGTACTTC. This chain connects TRBV11-2 to TRBJ2-5, with TRBD1 as a possible D gene (6 bases). V was shortened by 3 bases and J by 2 bases, with 13 bases between the two germline ends. CDR3 length: 15 amino acids. The germline V gene encodes CDR1 SGHAT and CDR2 FQNNGV.

The rearrangement uses TRBV4-1 and TRBJ2-3, with D possibly matching TRBD1 (6 bases). V was cut by 5 bases and J by 4 bases, with 13 bases left in between. This CDR3 has 14 amino acids. Germline assignment: CDR1 MGHRA and CDR2 YSYEKL. CDR3 DNA: TGCGCCAGCAGCGAAACAGGGACGTCAGATACGCAGTATTTT. This translates into CASSETGTSDTQYF.

This clonotype was seen many times. The V and J genes are TRBV28 and TRBJ2-7, with TRBD2 identical over 10 bases. Looked up from germline, CDR1 is MDHEN and CDR2 is SYDVKM. V lost 6 bases and J lost 2; bases outside the gene matches: 10. This CDR3 has 16 residues. CDR3 nucleotide sequence: TGTGCCAGCAGCCACCCCCTAGCGGGGGTGACCTACGAGCAGTACTTC. Its protein is CASSHPLAGVTYEQYF.

This clonotype turned up a few times. This rearrangement joins TRBV9 to TRBJ2-7; 7 nucleotides agree with TRBD2. Germline values: CDR1 SGDLS, CDR2 YYNGEE. V trimming: 0 bases; J trimming: 0 bases; junction bases outside the gene matches: 3. The CDR3 is made up of 15 amino acids. CDR3 DNA sequence: TGTGCCAGCAGCGTAGGTAGCGGGTCCTCCTACGAGCAGTACTTC. Translating it yields CASSVGSGSSYEQYF.

This clonotype appeared once. One base away lies a much larger clone, so this may be a sequencing read error. V and J are TRBV10-3 and TRBJ1-2, with TRBD1 matching over 8 bases. This CDR3 region has 14 residues. Per the germline V gene, CDR1 is ENHRY and CDR2 is SYGVKD. V was clipped by 6 bases and J by 12 bases; unmatched bases: 15. CDR3 sequence (DNA): TGTGCCATCAGAAGTGGGACAGGAGATATGGGCGACACCTTC. Translating gives CAIRSGTGDMGDTF.

The V gene is TRBV27, the J gene TRBJ2-3; D remains unclear. Germline CDR1 reads MNHEY; CDR2 reads SMNVEV (reference sequence). The length of the CDR3 is 14 residues. Trimming removed 2 bases from V and 1 base from J, with 7 bases in between. The CDR3 loop reads CASSLGHRTDTQYF. The CDR3 bases are TGTGCCAGCAGTTTAGGGCATCGCACAGATACGCAGTATTTT.

This clonotype appeared a few times. The chain links TRBV5-6 to TRBJ2-1; TRBD1 matches 7 bases. The CDR3 totals 14 residues. Germline V gene data show CDR1 as SGHDT and CDR2 as YYEEEE. After removal of 6 bases from V and 10 bases from J, the junction contained 13 bases not matched to a gene. CDR3 sequence: CASIQDRVSREQFF. CDR3 sequence (DNA): TGTGCCAGCATCCAAGACAGGGTGAGTCGCGAGCAGTTCTTC.

The chain couples TRBV12-3 or TRBV12-4 to TRBJ2-2, with D unclear. Trimming took 4 bases from V and 0 from J, leaving 9 bases between them. This CDR3 is built from 15 residues. This CDR3 is CASSSILANTGELFF. The CDR3 bases are TGTGCCAGCAGTTCAATACTGGCGAACACCGGGGAGCTGTTTTTT.

The CDR3 loop reads CATSDGAGGRDTEAFF. The CDR3 DNA reads TGTGCCACCAGTGATGGGGCAGGGGGCAGGGACACTGAAGCTTTCTTT. The V and J genes are TRBV24-1 and TRBJ1-1, with 8 bases aligning to TRBD1. This CDR3 has 16 residues. In germline, CDR1 is KGHDR, CDR2 SFDVKD. V was pared by 3 bases and J by 3 bases, with 8 bases of the junction left unmatched.

This clonotype turned up a few times. One end of the junction is discordant with germline, which a read error may explain. The V call is TRBV12-3 or TRBV12-4, the J call TRBJ1-2; D is perhaps TRBD1 (5 bases). The CDR3 extends over 12 amino acids. The CDR3 sequence: CASTGTLYDYTF. The CDR3 region has the DNA TGTGCCAGCACGGGGACTTTGTATGACTACACCTTC.

Concerning this clonotype: This may come from a read error, since a much larger clone is one base off. The chain links TRBV7-9 to TRBJ2-5, with D perhaps TRBD1 or TRBD2 (5 bases each). This CDR3 contains 16 residues. The germline gives CDR1 SEHNR, CDR2 FQNEAQ (reference sequence). In nucleotides, the CDR3 is TGTGCCGGCAGCTCAACGAGGCAGGGACCTTGGGGAGAGCAGTACTTC. As protein: CAGSSTRQGPWGEQYF.

The V and J genes are TRBV7-9 and TRBJ1-1; TRBD1 matches at 7 bases. Germline CDR1 reads SEHNR; CDR2 reads FQNEAQ (reference sequence). The ends lost 3 bases at V and 5 bases at J; junction bases unmatched: 15. There are 17 residues in the CDR3. CDR3 DNA: TGTGCCAGCAGCTTGGCATCGCAGGGACAGACGAGGACTGAAGCTTTCTTT. Translation gives CASSLASQGQTRTEAFF.

This clonotype showed up many times. The chain recombines TRBV5-1 with TRBJ2-7; D tentatively reads TRBD1 or TRBD2 (5 bases each). The V gene's germline CDR1 is SGHRS and CDR2 YFSETQ. The CDR3 sequence is 13 residues long. V shed 10 bases and J shed 5 bases, with 19 bases lying between them. This CDR3 is CASHGDVSHEQYF. For the CDR3, the DNA is TGCGCCTCCCACGGGGACGTCAGCCACGAGCAGTACTTC.

Only a few counts were recorded for this clonotype. This may come from a read error, since a much larger clone is one base off. The chain joins TRBV5-1 to TRBJ2-1; unclear D gene. The tail of the sequence fits TRBJ2-7 better, so the J call may be wrong. Germline lookup yields CDR1 SGHRS and CDR2 YFSETQ. CDR3 length equals 15 residues. The CDR3 loop is CASSLEQYSYNEQYF. CDR3 nucleotides: TGCGCCAGCAGCTTGGAACAGTACTCCTACAATGAGCAGTACTTC.

On this clonotype itself: A read error may produce the germline difference seen at one junction end. The chain links TRBV3-1 to TRBJ1-1; TRBD1 is a possible D gene (5 bases). CDR3 length: 13 residues. Germline values: CDR1 LGHDT, CDR2 YNNKEL (reference sequence). The chain's CDR3 is CASSQVRGAEASF. As DNA, the CDR3 is TGTGCCAGCAGCCAAGTACGAGGGGCTGAAGCTTCCTTT.